This T cell receptor (beta chain) originates from a study of blood T cells in healthy people across ages. CDR1 and CDR2 from the germline V gene are MNHNY and SVGAGI (reference sequence). This CDR3 is 13 amino acids long. Between the trimmed V and J ends, which lost 4 bases and 5 bases, there was a span of 11 bases. This clonotype was counted many times. Primed by a sample-barcoded 5' primer and a J-beta primer mix, a second PCR proceeded for 7 to 11 cycles. One entry per CDR3 protein, called by TCRdb with MiXCR from the 5' RACE reads. The sample gives some 940,000 distinct CDR3 sequences, around 29% of which show up once; 10% is in the top ten. The same data also went into a second study, on T cells of mothers and their children. That source adds: The study recruited a few healthy Caucasian mothers and their six children as donors. Relative to unrelated pairs, biologically related mother-child dyads exhibited marginally greater, non-significant overlap.

The rearrangement links TRBV6-6 to TRBJ1-2; D is uncertain. The material sequenced was blood. This receptor was obtained from a middle-aged woman in good health. Here the CDR3 DNA reads TGTGCCAGCAGTTTAGAAAGATTATATGGCTACACCTTC. Encoded protein: CASSLERLYGYTF.